The source of this T cell receptor (beta chain) is a study of shared T cell receptors in the human thymus. The method was immunoSEQ multiplex PCR; TCRdb's version includes in-frame clones alone and lacks a portion of them. This sample has hundreds of thousands of clones, with about 90% found just once. Germline CDR1 SGHRS, CDR2 YFSETQ. Deletions cut 7 bases from V and 6 bases from J, with 22 bases between. This CDR3 spans 15 amino acids. The data also belong to a second study, concerning human thymus T cells. That publication notes: Healthy Finnish infants undergoing corrective surgery for congenital heart defects provided the donor material. Resections were taken during corrective heart surgery, and the thymus tissue came from these. Thymic and blood repertoires appeared to display a bias in their usage of V and J genes. Related studies found that unrelated individuals share highly overlapping thymic repertoires.

The V and J genes are TRBV5-1 and TRBJ1-2, with D tentatively TRBD1 (5 bases). The sequenced material came from thymocytes. This TCR was sampled from a boy younger than two with a congenital heart defect. The CDR3 DNA reads as TGCGCCAGCTCCACAAAGATCGGGGGGAGGAATGGCTACACCTTC. Amino acids: CASSTKIGGRNGYTF.